A single sample gave rise to the 4 T cell receptor beta chains below, sequenced in a study of cytomegalovirus exposure and HLA in healthy donors. Assay used: immunoSEQ multiplex PCR; TCRdb lists only in-frame clones, some missing. The sample records about 240,000 clones, approximately 84% being singletons. The sequenced sample consisted of PBMCs. These receptors were collected from a woman aged 25 to 39 in good health and CMV-seropositive.

The sample holds one count of this clone. Given the absence of the conserved phenylalanine or tryptophan at the CDR3 end, a read error is likely. The DNA is left out, because the CDR3 cannot be placed on it with certainty; the CDR3 is given as TCRdb lists it. This rearrangement joins TRBV5-1 to TRBJ2-2; TRBD2, the D gene given by the table, was not confirmed from the DNA. The CDR3 has 11 residues if both end residues are counted. Looked up from germline, CDR1 is SGHRS and CDR2 is YFSETQ. The CDR3 loop is CASSLKSGRAP.

CDR3 sequence (DNA): TGCGCCAGCAGCTCCGGGACAGTGATCTCCTACGAGCAGTACTTC. It translates to CASSSGTVISYEQYF. V usage is TRBV5-1 and J usage is TRBJ2-7; 7 positions match TRBD1. The V gene's germline CDR1 is SGHRS and CDR2 YFSETQ. The CDR3 sequence is 15 residues long. V lost 3 bases, J lost 0 bases, and 6 bases stayed unmatched.

CDR3 nucleotides: TGTGCCCTCCGGGAGGGGTCCGGAGGCGAGCAGTACTTC. This sequence encodes CALREGSGGEQYF. V and J are TRBV10-3 and TRBJ2-7, with TRBD2 matching 8 bases. Germline CDR1 and CDR2: ENHRY and SYGVKD. The ends lost 11 bases at V and 6 bases at J; junction bases unmatched: 12. There are 13 residues in the CDR3.

The chain recombines TRBV19 with TRBJ1-4, with TRBD1 as a possible D gene (5 bases). This CDR3 is built from 12 residues. Germline V CDR1 and CDR2: LNHDA, SQIVND (reference sequence). The V and J ends lost 6 bases and 7 bases respectively, with 9 bases between them. In DNA form, the CDR3 reads TGTGCCAGTAGCTGGGGCCGTGAAAAACTGTTTTTT. It encodes CASSWGREKLFF.